The source of this T cell receptor (beta chain) is a study of T cell clonotyping in hematopoietic cell transplantation (dated by TCRdb to the early 2020s). Study-wide context: Recipient samples taken before transplant were obtained following cytoreduction. The study collected roughly 150 blood samples from 35 to 45 consecutive transplant recipients and their related donors. Recruitment of patients was conducted between 2015 and 2017, and follow-up was continued until September 2020 or death. What the authors observed across the whole study: Inverse Simpson Index values from donors and from recipients before transplant predicted broader TCR repertoire diversity after transplant. Recipient TCR diversity fell after transplant, with pathologically expanded clonotypes rising progressively from day 30 to day 180. Just a small fraction of recipient repertoires overlapped with donor repertoires, and more than 95% appeared de novo at the given depth. The sample size was limited and the cells went unsorted, which meant the CD4 and CD8 repertoire contributions could not be told apart.

The immunoSEQ assay, a bias-controlled multiplex PCR with V- and J-specific primers, was used to amplify TCR beta CDR3 regions from genomic DNA. A second PCR step added a proprietary barcode and Illumina adapter sequences to the CDR3 amplicons. CDR3 libraries were sequenced on an Illumina MiSeq instrument. The paper's processing steps were these. immunoSEQ Analyzer 3.0 was used for export and quality control, with R Bioconductor and Immunarch used for downstream analyses. Only productive rearrangements within the normalized downsampled data set were used in the calculation of repertoire metrics. Pathologically expanded clonotypes were defined as those larger than 5 templates in the normalized cohort. The Inverse Simpson Index was used to measure repertoire diversity. To capture all clonotypes, CMV-specificity analyses were performed on the non-normalized data set. The clones in this table, taken by TCRdb from immuneACCESS, are in-frame only. Not every clone is retained; where verified, under half of the shortfall comes from an unresolved V gene, and the cause of the rest is unknown. V and J calls and clone size come straight from that table; D and trimming were deduced from the DNA. The sample table lists 30,000 to 40,000 clones, 95% of them with a count of one. The ten largest clones capture around 1.6% of the sample.

The germline V gene supplies CDR1 MDHEN and CDR2 SYDVKM. The CDR3 goes from the cysteine to the phenylalanine over 15 residues. Only CDR3 DNA is held: 45 bases, read in frame from base 1. V is clipped by 10 bases and J by 4 bases, and the sequence between their germline boundaries is 17 bases long. On this clone: Its antigen has not been determined. No much larger clone is present one base from it, and per-base qualities are unavailable.

The time point label here, explained by the study, means: recipient sample about 28 days before transplant, after cytoreduction. Blood from recipients was drawn about 28 days before transplant and again at days 30, 100 and 180 after transplant. Nuclei Lysis Solution was used to extract genomic DNA from fresh or cryopreserved unfractionated peripheral blood mononuclear cells. Sequenced material: peripheral blood mononuclear cells, taken before stem cell transplant. The rearranged segments are TRBV28 and TRBJ1-6; TRBD1 is perhaps the D gene, given 6 matching bases. The clonotype was recovered from a man in his forties or fifties with chronic myeloid leukemia. Some clones in this sample may be carry-over from other donors' samples. The CDR3 loop reads CAISAGAGYNSPLHF. The DNA reads as follows: TGTGCCATAAGTGCAGGGGCCGGATATAATTCACCCCTCCACTTT.